These T cell receptor beta chains were read from a single sample in a study of T cells in Graves' hyperthyroidism and ophthalmopathy. One entry per CDR3 protein, called by TCRdb with MiXCR from the multiplex PCR reads. Here the sample spans a few hundred thousand distinct CDR3 sequences, less than 15% being singletons. Source material: blood. These receptors were obtained from a woman between 40 and 55 years old with Graves' hyperthyroidism. Each CDR3 is given with its conserved first and last residue. Fields, in order: J gene, clone size, V gene, D gene, CDR3 protein, CDR3 DNA. A D gene is named only where the DNA matches it firmly. The size field is filled for only some rows; it gives once, few, many or a size class.

TRBJ2-3 | many | TRBV11-3 | - | CASSPVTKTLADTQYF | TGTGCCAGCAGCCCGGTTACGAAAACCTTGGCAGATACGCAGTATTTT
TRBJ1-1 | few | TRBV5-1 | - | CASSYRGNPEAFF | TGCGCCAGCAGCTACAGAGGTAACCCTGAAGCTTTCTTT
TRBJ2-7 | many | TRBV19 | TRBD1 | CASSGTGGYEQYF | TGCGCCAGCAGTGGGACAGGGGGCTACGAGCAGTACTTC
TRBJ2-5 | - | TRBV4-1 | - | CASSSTDLGTQYF | TGCGCCAGCAGCTCAACGGACCTGGGGACCCAGTACTTC
TRBJ2-7 | few | TRBV3-1 | TRBD1 | CASSRGQSAYEQYF | TGTGCCAGCAGCCGGGGACAGTCAGCCTACGAGCAGTACTTC
TRBJ2-3 | few | TRBV19 | - | CASSIFLGGADTQYF | TGTGCCAGTAGTATATTCTTGGGGGGCGCAGATACGCAGTATTTT
TRBJ1-4 | - | TRBV12-3/TRBV12-4 | - | CASSHGEKLFF | TGTGCCAGCAGTCATGGGGAAAAACTGTTTTTT
TRBJ1-5 | few | TRBV12-3/TRBV12-4 | - | CASRRTGEPQHF | TGTGCCAGCAGGCGCACGGGGGAGCCCCAGCATTTT
TRBJ1-1 | many | TRBV3-1 | - | CASSQGVSVIGPSMMFF | TGTGCCAGCAGCCAAGGAGTATCGGTAATCGGCCCCAGTATGATGTTCTTT
TRBJ2-7 | - | TRBV11-3 | - | CASSLYQSSYEQYF | TGTGCCAGCAGCTTATATCAGAGCTCCTACGAGCAGTACTTC
TRBJ2-7 | many | TRBV27 | - | CASSLSPATYEQYF | TGTGCCAGCAGTTTATCGCCAGCAACCTACGAGCAGTACTTC
TRBJ2-2 | - | TRBV6-1 | TRBD1 | CASEGARGELFF | TGTGCCAGCGAGGGGGCGCGCGGGGAGCTGTTTTTT
TRBJ2-1 | - | TRBV7-3 | - | CASSLSGTPPYNEQFF | TGTGCCAGCAGCTTAAGCGGGACCCCCCCTTACAATGAGCAGTTCTTC
TRBJ1-5 | many | TRBV20-1 | - | CSASGGGNQPQHF | TGCAGTGCTAGTGGGGGAGGGAATCAGCCCCAGCATTTT
TRBJ1-5 | many | TRBV3-1 | - | CASSQATGSNQPQHF | TGTGCCAGCAGCCAAGCCACAGGGAGCAATCAGCCCCAGCATTTT
TRBJ1-1 | - | TRBV7-2 | - | CASSLIGPNTEAFF | TGTGCCAGCAGCTTAATAGGACCGAACACTGAAGCTTTCTTT
TRBJ2-1 | - | TRBV6-1 | TRBD1 | CASSEPGQGATSSYNEQFF | TGTGCCAGCAGTGAGCCGGGACAGGGGGCTACCAGCTCCTACAATGAGCAGTTCTTC
TRBJ2-5 | many | TRBV28 | - | CASSLGRRLETQYF | TGTGCCAGCAGCCTCGGACGACGTCTAGAGACCCAGTACTTC
TRBJ2-7 | - | TRBV20-1 | TRBD2 | CSAPRDYLDEQYF | TGCAGTGCTCCAAGGGACTACCTGGACGAGCAGTACTTC
TRBJ1-1 | many | TRBV7-8 | - | CASSLIGSTEAFF | TGTGCCAGCAGCTTGATCGGGTCGACTGAAGCTTTCTTT
TRBJ1-1 | - | TRBV5-6 | TRBD1 | CASSLGQGGRRTEAFF | TGTGCCAGCAGCTTGGGCCAGGGGGGTCGAAGAACTGAAGCTTTCTTT
TRBJ2-1 | many | TRBV30 | - | CAWSLEYNEQFF | TGTGCCTGGAGTCTAGAGTACAATGAGCAGTTCTTC
TRBJ2-3 | many | TRBV6-1 | - | CASSEALDRLTDTQYF | TGTGCCAGCAGTGAAGCGCTGGACAGACTCACAGATACGCAGTATTTT
TRBJ2-7 | - | TRBV24-1 | - | CATSDGRALTYEQYF | TGTGCCACCAGTGATGGACGGGCTCTTACCTACGAGCAGTACTTC
TRBJ1-2 | few | TRBV10-3 | TRBD1 | CAISGQLSANYGYTF | TGTGCCATCTCGGGACAGCTATCAGCTAACTATGGCTACACCTTC
TRBJ2-6 | many | TRBV27 | - | CASSFGRSPGANVLTF | TGTGCCAGCAGTTTTGGGAGGTCTCCTGGGGCCAACGTCCTGACTTTC
TRBJ1-2 | few | TRBV4-1 | TRBD1 | CASSQPPGRGLSRGYTF | TGCGCCAGCAGCCAACCCCCAGGGAGGGGGCTCTCGAGGGGCTACACCTTC
TRBJ1-1 | many | TRBV2 | - | CASRKTARWSTEAFF | TGTGCCAGCCGTAAGACAGCCCGATGGAGCACTGAAGCTTTCTTT
TRBJ1-2 | - | TRBV6-1 | - | CASSEAAGIRGYTF | TGTGCCAGCAGTGAAGCAGCAGGGATCAGAGGCTACACCTTC
TRBJ2-1 | - | TRBV3-1 | TRBD2 | CASSPLAGVEQFF | TGTGCCAGCAGCCCGCTTGCGGGAGTTGAGCAGTTCTTC
TRBJ2-4 | few | TRBV4-1 | TRBD2 | CASSRGLAGGLAKNIQYF | TGCGCCAGCAGCCGGGGACTAGCGGGAGGTTTAGCCAAAAACATTCAGTACTTC
TRBJ1-2 | many | TRBV28 | - | CASSLGVRDGYTF | TGTGCCAGCAGTCTTGGGGTACGGGATGGCTACACCTTC
TRBJ1-5 | - | TRBV6-1 | TRBD1 | CASSTLVGQGARAKQPQHF | TGTGCCAGCAGCACACTGGTTGGACAGGGGGCGAGAGCGAAACAGCCCCAGCATTTT
TRBJ1-1 | many | TRBV12-3/TRBV12-4 | - | CASSIGRGDTEAFF | TGTGCCAGCAGTATCGGACGGGGGGACACTGAAGCTTTCTTT
TRBJ2-7 | many | TRBV28 | TRBD1 | CASSSYRDSPYEQYF | TGTGCCAGCAGTTCGTACCGGGACAGCCCCTACGAGCAGTACTTC
TRBJ2-7 | many | TRBV20-1 | TRBD2 | CSARVGGRPSYYEQYF | TGCAGTGCTAGAGTGGGCGGGAGGCCCTCCTACTACGAGCAGTACTTC
TRBJ2-3 | few | TRBV28 | TRBD2 | CASSFLAGGIDTQYF | TGTGCCAGCAGTTTTCTAGCGGGAGGGATAGATACGCAGTATTTT
TRBJ2-5 | - | TRBV7-9 | TRBD2 | CASSQSGSKETQYF | TGTGCCAGCAGCCAGAGCGGGAGTAAAGAGACCCAGTACTTC
TRBJ2-3 | many | TRBV7-9 | - | CASSGMTGQSADTQYF | TGTGCCAGCAGCGGGATGACGGGTCAATCAGCAGATACGCAGTATTTT
TRBJ2-3 | - | TRBV20-1 | - | CSARGDAGTLGRTDTQYF | TGCAGTGCTAGGGGCGACGCGGGAACCTTGGGGCGTACAGATACGCAGTATTTT
TRBJ2-5 | few | TRBV19 | TRBD1 | CASTQDRTSGETQYF | TGTGCCAGTACCCAGGACAGGACTTCGGGGGAGACCCAGTACTTC
TRBJ2-1 | many | TRBV7-2 | TRBD2 | CASSGLVVNEQFF | TGTGCCAGCAGCGGACTAGTTGTCAATGAGCAGTTCTTC
TRBJ1-6 | - | TRBV2 | TRBD1 | CASKIGQGGSPLHF | TGTGCCAGCAAAATTGGACAGGGGGGTTCACCCCTCCACTTT
TRBJ2-7 | many | TRBV20-1 | TRBD2 | CSAYPGLATYEQYF | TGCAGTGCTTATCCGGGACTAGCGACTTACGAGCAGTACTTC
TRBJ1-1 | few | TRBV7-8 | TRBD1 | CASSRDRDFEAFF | TGTGCCAGCAGCCGGGACAGGGACTTTGAAGCTTTCTTT
TRBJ1-5 | many | TRBV28 | TRBD1 | CASSLTQGAGNQPQHF | TGTGCCAGCAGTTTAACCCAGGGGGCCGGCAATCAGCCCCAGCATTTT
TRBJ1-6 | many | TRBV28 | - | CASSLMSQGRSPLHF | TGTGCCAGCAGTTTGATGAGTCAGGGAAGGTCACCCCTCCACTTT
TRBJ1-5 | - | TRBV2 | TRBD1 | CASSGDRAEQPQHF | TGTGCCAGCAGTGGAGACAGGGCTGAGCAGCCCCAGCATTTT
TRBJ2-7 | many | TRBV10-3 | - | CAITEGVNYEQYF | TGTGCCATCACCGAAGGGGTCAACTACGAGCAGTACTTC
TRBJ1-5 | - | TRBV20-1 | - | CSAPRGQRRIGSNQPQHF | TGCAGTGCTCCCCGGGGACAACGGCGGATAGGAAGCAATCAGCCCCAGCATTTT